The rows below give T cell receptor beta chains drawn from one sample of a study of shared clonotypes between healthy human individuals. Assay: immunoSEQ multiplex PCR; the TCRdb copy retains only in-frame clones and omits some. The table records approximately 980,000 clones, more than 75% of them present only once. What was sequenced was memory CD4+ T cells sorted from blood. These TCRs come from a man aged 18-30 years in good health. Both conserved end residues are part of each CDR3. A D gene is named only where the DNA matches it firmly. Some rows mark clone size as missing; the rest say once, few, many or name a class of expanded clone.

d_gene,abundance,v_gene,j_gene,CDR3nt,CDR3aa
TRBD1,NA,TRBV7-2,TRBJ2-3,TGTGCCAGCAGCCTTTCCGGGACAGGGTCAGATACGCAGTATTTT,CASSLSGTGSDTQYF
TRBD1,NA,TRBV19,TRBJ1-2,TGTGCCAGTAGGGGACAGAGTAACTATGGCTACACCTTC,CASRGQSNYGYTF
TRBD2,NA,TRBV7-7,TRBJ2-2,TGTGCTAGCAGCCCCCGGACTAGCACCGGGGAGCTGTTTTTT,CASSPRTSTGELFF
NA,NA,TRBV2,TRBJ2-5,TGTGCCAGCAATTCCAATGGTTTCCAAGAGACCCAGTACTTC,CASNSNGFQETQYF
TRBD1,NA,TRBV6-1,TRBJ1-6,TGTGCCAGCTTACGACAGGGGAATTCACCCCTCCACTTT,CASLRQGNSPLHF
NA,NA,TRBV19,TRBJ2-5,TGTGCCACCAAGGATCTGCAGGTTCAAGAGACCCAGTACTTC,CATKDLQVQETQYF
TRBD2,once,TRBV5-4,TRBJ2-7,TGTGCCAGCAGCACAAGTAAACTAGCGGGAGGTCCCTACGAGCAGTACTTC,CASSTSKLAGGPYEQYF
NA,NA,TRBV6-6,TRBJ2-2,TGTGCCAGCAGTCTTCTTGTCGGGGAGCTGTTTTTT,CASSLLVGELFF
NA,NA,TRBV27,TRBJ1-1,TGTGCCAGCAGGAGGGCTATGAACACTGAAGCTTTCTTT,CASRRAMNTEAFF
TRBD2,NA,TRBV7-2,TRBJ2-1,TGTGCCAGCAGCTTAGGTTTCTTGGGACTAGCCGGCAATGAGCAGTTCTTC,CASSLGFLGLAGNEQFF
NA,once,TRBV18,TRBJ1-1,TGTGCCAGCTCACCAGGGGTCGGTGAAGCTTTCTTT,CASSPGVGEAFF
NA,once,TRBV10-1,TRBJ2-2,TGCGCCAGCAGTACGAACACCGGGGAGCTGTTTTTT,CASSTNTGELFF
TRBD1,NA,TRBV2,TRBJ1-6,TGTGCCAGCAGTGACCGGACAGGGGTTAATTCACCCCTCCACTTT,CASSDRTGVNSPLHF
NA,NA,TRBV30,TRBJ1-2,TGTGCCTGGGCCTTGAACTATGGCTACACCTTC,CAWALNYGYTF
NA,NA,TRBV20-1,TRBJ2-3,TGCAGTGCCGGTATGGATACGCAGTATTTT,CSAGMDTQYF
NA,once,TRBV9,TRBJ1-2,TGTGCCAGCAGCGTCGCAATAGTGAGAGATGGCTACACCTTC,CASSVAIVRDGYTF
NA,NA,TRBV29-1,TRBJ1-1,TGCAGCGTGCGACAGCGAATTATGAACACTGAAGCTTTCTTT,CSVRQRIMNTEAFF
NA,NA,TRBV5-1,TRBJ2-3,TGCGCCAGCAGCTTGGTGACAGCACTGACTCCAGATACGCAGTATTTT,CASSLVTALTPDTQYF
TRBD1,NA,TRBV10-3,TRBJ2-1,TGTGCCATCAGGACAGGGGGCGGTGAGCAGTTCTTC,CAIRTGGGEQFF
TRBD1,few,TRBV6-1,TRBJ1-1,TGTGCCAGCAGTTCCGACAGGGCCACTGAAGCTTTCTTT,CASSSDRATEAFF
NA,NA,TRBV5-4,TRBJ2-3,TGTGCCAGCAGCCTAGACGGATATACGCAGTATTTT,CASSLDGYTQYF
NA,NA,TRBV18,TRBJ1-3,TGTGCCAGCTCACCTGGGAAAGGCTCTGGAAACACCATATATTTT,CASSPGKGSGNTIYF
NA,NA,TRBV9,TRBJ2-3,TGTGCCAGCAGCGTAGGGGGGGATACGCAGTATTTT,CASSVGGDTQYF
NA,many,TRBV18,TRBJ2-5,TGTGCCAGCCGATTAGCCCAAGAGACCCAGTACTTC,CASRLAQETQYF